These T cell receptor beta chains were read from a single sample in a study of shared clonotypes between healthy human individuals. Clones were sequenced by immunoSEQ multiplex PCR, and TCRdb holds only the in-frame ones, with some missing. The sample yields millions of clones, more than 80% seen once. Specimen: naive CD4+ T cells sorted from blood. All receptors come from a man younger than 35 in good health. Both conserved end residues are part of each CDR3. A D gene is named only where the DNA matches it firmly. Clone size appears in some rows only: once, few, many, or a class for an expanded clone.

d_gene	abundance	v_gene	j_gene	CDR3aa	CDR3nt
NA	NA	TRBV10-1	TRBJ2-3	CASSRGDTFTDTQYF	TGCGCCAGCAGTCGGGGCGACACGTTCACAGATACGCAGTATTTT
NA	NA	TRBV28	TRBJ2-5	CASTSPTWETQYF	TGTGCCAGCACCTCCCCGACTTGGGAGACCCAGTACTTC
TRBD1	NA	TRBV27	TRBJ2-7	CASSLGQGPYEQYF	TGTGCCAGCAGTCTCGGACAGGGGCCCTACGAGCAGTACTTC
TRBD1	NA	TRBV18	TRBJ2-7	CASSLGTGERYEQYF	TGTGCCAGCTCACTAGGGACAGGGGAGAGGTACGAGCAGTACTTC
NA	NA	TRBV18	TRBJ1-5	CASSPTTGPGQPQHF	TGTGCCAGCTCACCAACCACAGGGCCGGGACAGCCCCAGCATTTT
TRBD2	NA	TRBV10-1	TRBJ2-1	CASSAGTRVGEQFF	TGCGCCAGCAGTGCCGGGACTAGAGTAGGCGAGCAGTTCTTC
TRBD1	NA	TRBV10-2	TRBJ1-3	CASSETGGKGNTIYF	TGCGCCAGCAGTGAGACAGGGGGCAAGGGAAACACCATATATTTT
NA	NA	TRBV18	TRBJ2-7	CASSQGAGEQYF	TGTGCCAGCTCACAAGGGGCAGGGGAGCAGTACTTC
NA	NA	TRBV6-1	TRBJ2-2	CASSEFPGELFF	TGTGCCAGCAGTGAATTCCCCGGGGAGCTGTTTTTT
TRBD2	NA	TRBV5-1	TRBJ2-5	CASSLEGTRETQYF	TGCGCCAGCAGCTTGGAGGGGACTAGGGAGACCCAGTACTTC
NA	NA	TRBV6-6	TRBJ2-3	CASSALPDTQYF	TGTGCCAGCAGTGCCCTCCCAGATACGCAGTATTTT
NA	NA	TRBV5-1	TRBJ2-3	CASSLDSGSGTQYF	TGCGCCAGCAGCTTGGATTCCGGGAGTGGGACGCAGTATTTT
NA	NA	TRBV18	TRBJ1-5	CASSPPPGQPQHF	TGTGCCAGCTCACCACCGCCGGGGCAGCCCCAGCATTTT
TRBD1	NA	TRBV4-1	TRBJ1-5	CASSQVTRGLNQPQHF	TGCGCCAGCAGCCAAGTGACCAGGGGGCTTAATCAGCCCCAGCATTTT
TRBD1	NA	TRBV19	TRBJ1-2	CASSKNRDSYGYTF	TGTGCCAGTAGTAAAAATCGGGACAGCTATGGCTACACCTTC
NA	NA	TRBV27	TRBJ1-1	CASSLSYGLNTEAFF	TGTGCCAGCAGTTTAAGCTACGGATTGAACACTGAAGCTTTCTTT
NA	NA	TRBV27	TRBJ2-6	CASSLLPEPSGANVLTF	TGTGCCAGCAGTTTATTGCCGGAACCCTCTGGGGCCAACGTCCTGACTTTC
NA	NA	TRBV18	TRBJ1-1	CASSPGREAEAFF	TGTGCCAGCTCACCAGGCAGGGAGGCTGAAGCTTTCTTT
NA	NA	TRBV5-6	TRBJ2-7	CASSLQRDEQYF	TGTGCCAGCAGCTTGCAGAGGGACGAGCAGTACTTC
NA	NA	TRBV30	TRBJ1-4	CAWSLPYLPQKLFF	TGTGCCTGGAGCCTTCCTTACCTCCCCCAAAAACTGTTTTTT
TRBD2	NA	TRBV7-2	TRBJ2-2	CASSLAVLAGYTGELFF	TGTGCCAGCAGCTTAGCTGTCCTAGCGGGGTACACCGGGGAGCTGTTTTTT
NA	NA	TRBV5-1	TRBJ1-1	CASSLPHDTEAFF	TGCGCCAGCAGCTTGCCACACGACACTGAAGCTTTCTTT
TRBD2	NA	TRBV28	TRBJ2-5	CASTRPSGGGTQYF	TGTGCCAGCACCCGCCCTAGCGGGGGTGGGACCCAGTACTTC
NA	NA	TRBV7-9	TRBJ1-4	CASTYWGAANEKLFF	TGTGCCAGCACCTATTGGGGCGCGGCTAATGAAAAACTGTTTTTT
TRBD1	NA	TRBV10-3	TRBJ1-6	CAISSTGGASYNSPLHF	TGTGCCATCAGTTCTACAGGGGGCGCGTCCTATAATTCACCCCTCCACTTT
NA	NA	TRBV6-1	TRBJ2-4	CASSETVRQTTAKNIQYF	TGTGCCAGCAGTGAAACCGTTCGACAGACGACGGCCAAAAACATTCAGTACTTC
NA	NA	TRBV29-1	TRBJ1-1	CSVLGAGEGAFF	TGCAGCGTTCTGGGGGCAGGTGAGGGAGCTTTCTTT
NA	NA	TRBV11-2	TRBJ1-4	CASSPGTQIEKLFF	TGTGCCAGCAGTCCCGGGACACAGATCGAAAAACTGTTTTTT
TRBD1	NA	TRBV10-3	TRBJ1-2	CAISESDRVGGNYGYTF	TGTGCCATCAGTGAATCGGACAGGGTTGGAGGTAACTATGGCTACACCTTC
NA	NA	TRBV25-1	TRBJ2-7	CASSEAGTQEQYF	TGTGCCAGCAGTGAAGCGGGGACTCAGGAGCAGTACTTC
TRBD2	NA	TRBV25-1	TRBJ2-7	CASTPGLPYEQYF	TGTGCCAGCACCCCGGGACTACCTTACGAGCAGTACTTC
TRBD1	NA	TRBV18	TRBJ1-5	CASSGGQEGVGQPQHF	TGTGCCAGCTCAGGGGGACAGGAGGGGGTTGGTCAGCCCCAGCATTTT
NA	few	TRBV30	TRBJ2-2	CAWRGGINTGELFF	TGTGCCTGGAGAGGTGGCATTAACACCGGGGAGCTGTTTTTT
NA	NA	TRBV30	TRBJ1-6	CAWSTIGNSPLHF	TGTGCCTGGAGTACGATCGGGAATTCACCCCTCCACTTT
NA	NA	TRBV27	TRBJ1-6	CASSQRTDSPLHF	TGTGCCAGCAGCCAGCGGACAGATTCACCCCTCCACTTT
TRBD1	NA	TRBV5-6	TRBJ1-1	CASRTRGRGYAFF	TGTGCCAGCAGGACCCGGGGCAGGGGGTACGCTTTCTTT
TRBD1	NA	TRBV7-9	TRBJ2-7	CASSLADRAPYEQYF	TGTGCCAGCAGCTTAGCGGACAGGGCCCCCTACGAGCAGTACTTC
TRBD1	NA	TRBV5-4	TRBJ2-1	CASSGKGQGNYNEQFF	TGTGCCAGCAGCGGAAAGGGACAGGGCAACTACAATGAGCAGTTCTTC
NA	NA	TRBV30	TRBJ1-1	CAWSVGGWNTEAFF	TGTGCCTGGAGTGTAGGAGGGTGGAACACTGAAGCTTTCTTT
TRBD1	once	TRBV6-5	TRBJ1-4	CASAPRQGPNEKLFF	TGTGCCAGCGCACCGCGACAGGGACCGAATGAAAAACTGTTTTTT
TRBD2	NA	TRBV7-9	TRBJ2-7	CASSPRGLAALEQYF	TGTGCCAGCAGCCCAAGGGGACTAGCGGCCCTCGAGCAGTACTTC
TRBD1	NA	TRBV6-5	TRBJ2-7	CASIQNPRGLWEQYF	TGTGCCAGCATCCAAAATCCCAGGGGGCTCTGGGAGCAGTACTTC
NA	NA	TRBV2	TRBJ2-7	CASSDRGTWYF	TGTGCCAGCAGTGATCGGGGGACGTGGTACTTC
NA	NA	TRBV7-2	TRBJ1-4	CASSLVGPATNEKLFF	TGTGCCAGCAGCTTAGTAGGCCCCGCAACTAATGAAAAACTGTTTTTT
TRBD1	NA	TRBV11-2	TRBJ2-3	CASSSRGTGNTDTQYF	TGTGCCAGCAGCTCACGAGGGACAGGTAACACAGATACGCAGTATTTT
TRBD1	NA	TRBV11-1	TRBJ2-7	CASSLRGTGYEQYF	TGTGCCAGCAGCTTAAGAGGGACAGGGTACGAGCAGTACTTC
TRBD2	NA	TRBV4-1	TRBJ2-3	CASSPEGSAAGGDTQYF	TGCGCCAGCAGCCCCGAGGGAAGCGCAGCGGGAGGAGATACGCAGTATTTT
NA	once	TRBV11-2	TRBJ2-5	CASSLEERSLRTQYF	TGTGCCAGCAGCTTAGAGGAGCGCAGTCTGAGGACCCAGTACTTC
NA	NA	TRBV6-5	TRBJ1-1	CASGGPGTEAFF	TGTGCCAGCGGGGGACCGGGGACTGAAGCTTTCTTT
NA	NA	TRBV5-1	TRBJ2-3	CASSLGSGKDTQYF	TGCGCCAGCAGCTTGGGGTCGGGGAAAGATACGCAGTATTTT